What follows is one TCR beta chain and its context. This clone was observed once. Its cognate antigen has yet to be identified. No base-level quality is on record; no much larger clone is a single base apart. The source of the sample is a study of cytomegalovirus exposure and HLA in healthy donors (dated by TCRdb to about 2017). Some background on the complete study: In an earlier analysis of 587 of the donors, 276 Gb of sequence data and about 110 million unique TCR beta sequences from roughly 200 million T cells were reported. Rather than using new phenotypic data, the later analysis identified candidate immune exposures from TCR beta sequences and from how often those sequences occurred across donors. All discovery cohort repertoires had been generated on a single sequencing platform. The study was designed to test whether signatures of past pathogen exposure could be identified by cataloging public T cell receptors. The study used immunosequencing to profile the T cell repertoires of about 670 subjects and linked those repertoires to cytomegalovirus serostatus. Alongside the repertoire data, information on donor age, sex, ethnicity and CMV serostatus was compiled. Typing coverage differed by locus: A, B, C, DRB1 and DQB1 were typed in roughly 620-640 donors, DQA1 in about 500, DPA1 in nearly 610, and DPB1 in approximately 450. Along with the approximately 700-subject first cohort, a separate validation cohort of 120 different subjects was used. An early release that covered around 590 HLA-typed donors contained approximately 300 gigabases of sequencing data and around 80 million unique TCR sequences. Genome-wide SNP genotypes for about 55% of the roughly 670 donors were used in a later genetic analysis, which treated that subset as a discovery cohort. Class I and class II HLA loci were covered by the typing at four-digit resolution. About 5 DR-DQ haplotypes were handled as single units for association and clustering, since linkage in the cohort was strong. To decide whether each TCR beta V gene segment behaved as functional or pseudogenic, an earlier analysis of some 600 of the donors relied on high-throughput TCR beta sequencing. Of the approximately 400 genotyped donors, approximately 83% fell in the genetic ancestry cluster associated with self-reported Caucasian donors. Among some 410 genotyped donors of the cohort, an average of around 240,000 unique TCR beta nucleotide sequences was sequenced per donor, of which about 19% were non-productive. In a later analysis, previously published TCR beta repertoires from 500 to 750 donors were re-analyzed and high-resolution HLA genotyping was added so that TCR occurrence patterns could be studied. To predict cytomegalovirus infection status, the study brought together high-throughput TCR immunosequencing, statistical association of individual TCRs with disease status, and machine learning.

Receptor libraries were prepared by the immunoSEQ multiplex PCR assay. The multiplex PCR relied on a mix of 60 forward primers for TCR Vbeta segments and 13 reverse primers for TCR Jbeta segments. The CDR3 region of rearranged TCR beta genes was amplified from genomic DNA with a multiplex PCR assay. Amplified TCR beta libraries were sequenced as 87-base-pair reads on the Illumina HiSeq System. On the authors' methods: A later analysis tallied 75 million to 95 million unique TCR beta chains across the approximately 670 repertoires, and some 10 million of those chains were shared by two or more donors. Raw reads were error-corrected and collapsed into unique sequences with a nearest-neighbor algorithm that merged closely related sequences to remove PCR and sequencing errors. To assign V, D and J gene segments, CDR3 sequences were aligned to IMGT reference sequences. For a sequence to be retained, at least a six-nucleotide match to both a V gene segment and a J gene segment was required. Rearrangements were classified as productive when the CDR3 lacked stop codons and remained in frame with V and J, and all other rearrangements were classified as non-productive. CDR3 was defined by IMGT convention, running from the second conserved V-encoded cysteine to the conserved J-encoded phenylalanine. The earlier analysis of 587 of the donors excluded sequences that lacked an unambiguous match to a single V gene segment. An earlier analysis of approximately 590 of the donors called V segments functional above 56.7% productive rearrangements and segregating when the between-donor standard deviation exceeded 5%. A statistical classification framework was built for diagnosing cytomegalovirus status from the catalog of TCR beta chain sequences. A later analysis assigned V and J genes by comparing TCR nucleotide sequences with IMGT/GENE-DB human TR gene sequences. Using the TCRdist pipeline, a later analysis assigned CDR3 sequences along with most-parsimonious VDJ recombination scenarios. In a later analysis, each TCR beta chain was defined by its CDR3 amino acid sequence together with its V-gene family, and reads without a unique V-gene family were excluded. To address suspected cross-contamination and a sequencing artifact, a later analysis removed 592 highly shared, low-generation-probability nucleotide sequences. In a later analysis, a clonal expansion index was calculated for each public chain from normalized within-repertoire ranks of inferred template counts. In a later analysis, generation probabilities were computed using a VDJ recombination model fitted to out-of-frame rearrangements, and the results were checked against IGoR. Hypergeometric tests were used in a later analysis to score TCR-TCR, TCR-HLA and TCR-CMV co-occurrence, with a repertoire-size bias correction applied to the TCR pairs. A later analysis estimated false discovery rates by permuting HLA or CMV assignments 20 times. In a later analysis, co-occurring TCRs were grouped using DBSCAN, with TCRdist sequence similarity added in when clustering inside HLA-allele-positive subsets. Repertoires with fewer than 30,000 or more than 120,000 public chains were left out of co-occurrence clustering, as were a handful of repertoires with anomalous nucleotide sharing. Drawn from immuneACCESS, this table holds only the in-frame rearrangements with V and J called that TCRdb kept. Clones are partly lost; checked studies trace under half to an unresolved V gene and leave the rest unexplained. V and J calls and clone size are copied from that table; D and trimming were computed from the DNA. In all, the sample holds about 130,000 clones, and 80% of those were seen once. The ten biggest clones cover 7% to 9.5% of the sample.

The cohort was made up of hundreds of healthy bone marrow donors. All cohort members were sampled while nominally healthy, although unrecorded immune exposures were likely present. The donor tested CMV seropositive and was one of the 289 seropositive cohort members. A peripheral blood sample was provided by each donor, and peripheral blood mononuclear cells were used for TCR beta sequencing. Genomic DNA extraction from the blood cell samples was performed with the Qiagen DNeasy Blood Extraction Kit. The research as a whole found: The authors suggested that the approach could potentially be generalized to other disease states and immunological phenotypes. A further reported finding was that TCR beta sequences accurately predicted the HLA-A and HLA-B alleles for most subjects in the first cohort. Broadly in line with IMGT annotations, most TCR beta V segments showed up in productive rearrangements about 87% or about 30% of the time in an earlier analysis of several hundred of the donors. Because the 87-base-pair reads could not distinguish some IMGT-functional V segments, including TRBV6-2 and TRBV6-3, those segments were excluded. A cluster of highly shared sequence variants was judged likely to be a technical artifact of the sequencing pipeline. According to a later analysis, TCR association rates differed among HLA loci, with DRB1 alleles showing the most associated TCRs and HLA-C alleles showing the fewest. In both the original and validation cohorts, the classifier was reported to diagnose cytomegalovirus status with high specificity and sensitivity. In the study, some 180 TCR beta chains were listed as associated with cytomegalovirus. For the cohort, immune exposure information was limited to CMV serostatus. A later analysis reported that several top co-occurrence clusters appeared linked to parvovirus B19, influenza, CMV and Epstein-Barr virus. The earlier analysis of some 560 of the donors excluded roughly 17 rarely observed V segments, including chromosome 9 orphons, because counts were too low. Most CMV-associated TCR beta chains appeared to be HLA-restricted in a later analysis, and the HLA associations seemed to be driven largely by CMV exposure. Roughly uniform sequencing depth across donors was assumed in presence/absence analyses, although this assumption may not hold. In this cohort, only TCR beta chains were sequenced, and detectable features were limited by the absence of alpha or paired-chain data. A few of the identified cytomegalovirus-associated TCR beta chains were confirmed in vitro to be specific for cytomegalovirus antigens. Most TCR sequences were observed very rarely across donors, whereas some public TCRs were present in many individuals. Correlated functional status among segregating V segments might reflect linkage disequilibrium, but an unknown experimental factor could not be ruled out. A later analysis found that HLA-associated TCR beta chains were more clonally expanded and had lower generation probabilities than equally common non-associated chains. Because HLA typing was missing for some donors at each locus, association tests included only the typed subset. Compared with the 666-donor mean, donors in an Asian-associated ancestry cluster had fewer N-insertions in productive TCRs, according to a later genetic analysis. A later analysis associated roughly 17,000 TCR beta sequences with specific HLA alleles at a false discovery rate of 0.05. When HLA alleles, especially DR and DQ, strongly co-occurred, attributing TCR associations to individual alleles was difficult. An association between a missense DCLRE1C variant and V-gene and J-gene trimming of TCR beta chains was found in a later genetic analysis and replicated in an independent cohort.

CDR1 and CDR2, per the germline V gene, are MDHEN and SYDVKM. Spanning cysteine to phenylalanine, the CDR3 consists of 16 amino acids. Of the read, only the CDR3 DNA is kept; its 48 bases are in frame from base 1. Germline trimming amounts to 4 bases on V and 8 bases on J, with 14 as the count of junction bases outside the gene matches. The rearrangement combines TRBV28 with TRBJ2-3, with 8 junctional bases fitting TRBD2. Sequencing used PBMCs. This clonotype originated in a man aged 30-40 years in good health and CMV-seropositive. CDR3 sequence: CASSSAMGLAGFTQYF. The nucleotides read TGTGCCAGCAGTTCTGCAATGGGGCTAGCGGGCTTTACGCAGTATTTT.